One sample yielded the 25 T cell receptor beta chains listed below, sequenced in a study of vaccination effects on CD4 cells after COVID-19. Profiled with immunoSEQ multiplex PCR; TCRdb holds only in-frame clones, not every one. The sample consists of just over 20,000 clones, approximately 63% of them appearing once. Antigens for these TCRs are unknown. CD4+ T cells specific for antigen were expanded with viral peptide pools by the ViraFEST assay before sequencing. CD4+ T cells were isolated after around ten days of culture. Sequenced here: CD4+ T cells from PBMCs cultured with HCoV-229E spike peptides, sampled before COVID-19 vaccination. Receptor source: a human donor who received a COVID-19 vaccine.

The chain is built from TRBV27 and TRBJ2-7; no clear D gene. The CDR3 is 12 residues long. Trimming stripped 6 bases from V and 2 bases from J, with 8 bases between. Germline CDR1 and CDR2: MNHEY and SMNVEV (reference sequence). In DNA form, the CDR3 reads TGTGCCAGCAGGAACGGACCCTACGAGCAGTACTTC. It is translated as CASRNGPYEQYF.

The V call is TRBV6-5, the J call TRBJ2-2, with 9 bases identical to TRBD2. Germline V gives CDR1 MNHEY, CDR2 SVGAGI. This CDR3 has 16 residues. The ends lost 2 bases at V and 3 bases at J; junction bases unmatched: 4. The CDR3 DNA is TGTGCCAGCAGTTACCAACCTAGCGGGGACACCGGGGAGCTGTTTTTT. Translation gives CASSYQPSGDTGELFF.

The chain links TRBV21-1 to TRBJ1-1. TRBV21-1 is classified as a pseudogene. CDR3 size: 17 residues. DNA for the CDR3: TGTGCCAGCAGCATCACGAGGCTTCGTCAGGTCCACACTGAAGCTTTCTTT. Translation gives CASSITRLRQVHTEAFF.

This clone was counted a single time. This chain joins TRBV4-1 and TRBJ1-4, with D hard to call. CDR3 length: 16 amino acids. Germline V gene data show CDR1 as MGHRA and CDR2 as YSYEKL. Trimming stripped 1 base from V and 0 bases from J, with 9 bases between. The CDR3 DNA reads TGCGCCAGCAGCCAAGGAACACAAGCAACTAATGAAAAACTGTTTTTT. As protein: CASSQGTQATNEKLFF.

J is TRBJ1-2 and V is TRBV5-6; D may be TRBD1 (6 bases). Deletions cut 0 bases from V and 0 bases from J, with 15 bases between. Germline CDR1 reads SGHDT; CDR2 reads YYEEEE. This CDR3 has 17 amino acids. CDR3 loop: CASSLGQGSLSNYGYTF. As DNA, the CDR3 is TGTGCCAGCAGCTTGGGTCAGGGGTCCCTGTCTAACTATGGCTACACCTTC.

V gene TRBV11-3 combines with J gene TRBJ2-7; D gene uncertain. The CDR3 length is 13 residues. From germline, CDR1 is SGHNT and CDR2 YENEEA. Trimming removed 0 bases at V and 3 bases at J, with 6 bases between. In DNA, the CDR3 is TGTGCCAGCAGCTTAGAATTGGGCTACGAGCAGTACTTC. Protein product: CASSLELGYEQYF.

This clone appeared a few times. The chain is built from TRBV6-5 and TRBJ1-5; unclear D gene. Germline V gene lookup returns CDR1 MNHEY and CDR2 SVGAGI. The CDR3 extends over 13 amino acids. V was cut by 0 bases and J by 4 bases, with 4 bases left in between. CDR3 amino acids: CASSYSMNQPQHF. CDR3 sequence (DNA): TGTGCCAGCAGTTACTCGATGAATCAGCCCCAGCATTTT.

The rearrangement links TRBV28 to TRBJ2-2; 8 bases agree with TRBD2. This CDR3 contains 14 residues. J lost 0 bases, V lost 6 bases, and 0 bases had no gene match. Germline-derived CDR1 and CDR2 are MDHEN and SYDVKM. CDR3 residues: CASRAGANTGELFF. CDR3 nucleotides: TGTGCCAGCAGAGCGGGGGCGAACACCGGGGAGCTGTTTTTT.

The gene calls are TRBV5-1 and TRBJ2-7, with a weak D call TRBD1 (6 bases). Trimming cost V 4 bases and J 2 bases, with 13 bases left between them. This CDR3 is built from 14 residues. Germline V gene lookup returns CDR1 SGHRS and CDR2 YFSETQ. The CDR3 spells CASSRTAGTYEQYF. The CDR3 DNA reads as TGCGCCAGCAGCCGGACAGCTGGAACCTACGAGCAGTACTTC.

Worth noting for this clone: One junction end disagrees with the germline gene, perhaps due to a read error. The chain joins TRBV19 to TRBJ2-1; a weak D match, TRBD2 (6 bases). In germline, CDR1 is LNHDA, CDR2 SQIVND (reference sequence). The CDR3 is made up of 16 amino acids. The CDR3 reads CASSIGGSGSYNEQFF. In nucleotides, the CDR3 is TGTGCCAGTAGCATAGGCGGTAGCGGCTCATACAATGAGCAGTTCTTC.

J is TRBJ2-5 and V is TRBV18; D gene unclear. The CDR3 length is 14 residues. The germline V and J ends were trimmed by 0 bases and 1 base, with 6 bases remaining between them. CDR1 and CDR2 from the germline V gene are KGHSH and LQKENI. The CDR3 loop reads CASSPPDLQETQYF. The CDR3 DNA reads TGTGCCAGCTCACCACCGGACCTCCAAGAGACCCAGTACTTC.

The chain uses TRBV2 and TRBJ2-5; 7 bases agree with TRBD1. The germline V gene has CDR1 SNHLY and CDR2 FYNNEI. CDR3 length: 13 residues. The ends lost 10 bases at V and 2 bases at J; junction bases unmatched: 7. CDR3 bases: TGTGCCATTCGGGACAGCTCTCAAGAGACCCAGTACTTC. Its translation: CAIRDSSQETQYF.

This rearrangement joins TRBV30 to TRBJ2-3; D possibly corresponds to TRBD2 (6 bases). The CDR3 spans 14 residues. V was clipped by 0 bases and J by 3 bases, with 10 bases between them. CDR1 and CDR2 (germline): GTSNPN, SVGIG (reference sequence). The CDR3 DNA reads TGTGCCTGGAGTGTAATGGCGGGGACAGATACGCAGTATTTT. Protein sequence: CAWSVMAGTDTQYF.

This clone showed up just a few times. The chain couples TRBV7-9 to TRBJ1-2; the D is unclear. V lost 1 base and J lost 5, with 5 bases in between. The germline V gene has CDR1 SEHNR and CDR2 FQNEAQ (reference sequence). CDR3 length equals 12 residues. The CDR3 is CASSLDGYGYTF. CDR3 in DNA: TGTGCCAGCAGCTTAGATGGATATGGCTACACCTTC.

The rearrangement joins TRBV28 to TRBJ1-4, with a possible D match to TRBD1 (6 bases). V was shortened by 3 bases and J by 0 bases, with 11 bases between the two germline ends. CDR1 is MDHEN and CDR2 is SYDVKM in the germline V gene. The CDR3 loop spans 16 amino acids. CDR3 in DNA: TGTGCCAGCAGTTTCTGGGACATAGCAACTAATGAAAAACTGTTTTTT. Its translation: CASSFWDIATNEKLFF. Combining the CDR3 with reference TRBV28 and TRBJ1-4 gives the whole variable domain DVKVTQSSRYLVKRTGEKVFLECVQDMDHENMFWYRQDPGLGLRLIYFSYDVKMKEKGDIPEGYSVSREKKERFSLILESASTNQTSMYLCASSFWDIATNEKLFFGSGTQLSVL.

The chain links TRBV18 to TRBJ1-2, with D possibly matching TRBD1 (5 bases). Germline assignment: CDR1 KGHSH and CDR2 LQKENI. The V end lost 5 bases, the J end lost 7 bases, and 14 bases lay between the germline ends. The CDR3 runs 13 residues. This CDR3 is CASSTDGAGGYTF. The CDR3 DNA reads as TGTGCCAGCTCAACGGACGGGGCCGGTGGCTACACCTTC. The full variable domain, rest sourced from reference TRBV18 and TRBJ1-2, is NAGVMQNPRHLVRRRGQEARLRCSPMKGHSHVYWYRQLPEEGLKFMVYLQKENIIDESGMPKERFSAEFPKEGPSILRIQQVVRGDSAAYFCASSTDGAGGYTFGSGTRLTVV.

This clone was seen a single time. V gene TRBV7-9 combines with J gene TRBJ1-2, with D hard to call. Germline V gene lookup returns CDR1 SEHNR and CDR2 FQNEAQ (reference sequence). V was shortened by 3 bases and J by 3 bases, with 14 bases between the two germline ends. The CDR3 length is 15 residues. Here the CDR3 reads CASSLNSGRYYGYTF. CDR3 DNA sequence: TGTGCCAGCAGCTTGAACAGCGGAAGGTACTATGGCTACACCTTC.

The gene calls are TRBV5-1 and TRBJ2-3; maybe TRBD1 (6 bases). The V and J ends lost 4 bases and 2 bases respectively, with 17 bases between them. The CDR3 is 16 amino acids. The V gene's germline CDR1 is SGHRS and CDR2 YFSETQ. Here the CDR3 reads CASSPGSGAITDTQYF. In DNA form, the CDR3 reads TGCGCCAGCAGCCCCGGGTCAGGGGCGATCACAGATACGCAGTATTTT.

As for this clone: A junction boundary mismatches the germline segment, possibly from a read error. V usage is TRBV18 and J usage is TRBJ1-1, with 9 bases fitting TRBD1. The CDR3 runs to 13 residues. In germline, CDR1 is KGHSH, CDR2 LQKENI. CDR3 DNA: TGTGCCAGCTCGCCACAGGGGGCTACTGAAGCTTTCTTT. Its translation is CASSPQGATEAFF.

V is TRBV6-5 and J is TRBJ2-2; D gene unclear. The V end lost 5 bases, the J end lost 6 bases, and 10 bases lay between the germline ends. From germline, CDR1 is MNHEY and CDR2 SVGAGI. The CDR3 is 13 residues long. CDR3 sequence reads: CASSLSDPGELFF. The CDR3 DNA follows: TGTGCCAGCAGTCTCTCCGATCCCGGGGAGCTGTTTTTT.

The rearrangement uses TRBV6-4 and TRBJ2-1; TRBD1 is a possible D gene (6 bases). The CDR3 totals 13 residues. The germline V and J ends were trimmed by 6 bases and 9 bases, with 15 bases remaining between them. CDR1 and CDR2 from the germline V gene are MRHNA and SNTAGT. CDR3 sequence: CASRQGEAGEQFF. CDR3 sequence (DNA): TGTGCCAGCAGACAGGGCGAGGCTGGTGAGCAGTTCTTC.

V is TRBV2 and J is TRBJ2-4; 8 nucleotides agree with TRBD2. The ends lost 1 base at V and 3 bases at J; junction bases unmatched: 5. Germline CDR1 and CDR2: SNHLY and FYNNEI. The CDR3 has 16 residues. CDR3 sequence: CASSEDPAGVKNIQYF. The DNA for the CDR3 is TGTGCCAGCAGTGAAGACCCAGCGGGAGTCAAAAACATTCAGTACTTC.

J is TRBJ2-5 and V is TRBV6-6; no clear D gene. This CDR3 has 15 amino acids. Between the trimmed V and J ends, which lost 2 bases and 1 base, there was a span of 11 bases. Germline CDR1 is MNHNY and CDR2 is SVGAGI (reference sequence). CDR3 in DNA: TGTGCCAGCAGTTACCATGGCGCGGCCCAAGAGACCCAGTACTTC. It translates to CASSYHGAAQETQYF.

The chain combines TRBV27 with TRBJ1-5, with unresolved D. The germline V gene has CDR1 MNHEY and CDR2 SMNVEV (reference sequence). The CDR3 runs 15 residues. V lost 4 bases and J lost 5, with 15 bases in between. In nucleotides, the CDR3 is TGTGCCAGCAGTTCGTTTCTGACGGGTTATCAGCCCCAGCATTTT. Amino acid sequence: CASSSFLTGYQPQHF.

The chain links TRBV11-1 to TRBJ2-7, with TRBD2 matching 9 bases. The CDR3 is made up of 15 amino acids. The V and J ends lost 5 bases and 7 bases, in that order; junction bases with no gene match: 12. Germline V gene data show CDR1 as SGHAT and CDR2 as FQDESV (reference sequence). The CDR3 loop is CASSQGGLAGWEQYF. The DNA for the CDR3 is TGTGCCAGCAGCCAAGGTGGGCTAGCGGGATGGGAGCAGTACTTC.